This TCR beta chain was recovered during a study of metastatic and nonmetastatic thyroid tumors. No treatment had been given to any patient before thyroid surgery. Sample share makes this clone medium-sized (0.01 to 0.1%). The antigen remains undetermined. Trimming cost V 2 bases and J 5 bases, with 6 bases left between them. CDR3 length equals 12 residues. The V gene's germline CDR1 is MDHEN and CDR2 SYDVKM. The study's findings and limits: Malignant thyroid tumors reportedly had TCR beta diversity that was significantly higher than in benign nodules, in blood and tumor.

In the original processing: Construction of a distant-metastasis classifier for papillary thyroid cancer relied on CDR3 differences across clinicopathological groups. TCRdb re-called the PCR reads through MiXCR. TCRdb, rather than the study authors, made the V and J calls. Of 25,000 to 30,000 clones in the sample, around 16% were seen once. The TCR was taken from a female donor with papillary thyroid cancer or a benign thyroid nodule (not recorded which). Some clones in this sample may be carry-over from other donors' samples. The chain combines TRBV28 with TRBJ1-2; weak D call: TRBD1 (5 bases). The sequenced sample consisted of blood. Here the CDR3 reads CASSLGGYGYTF. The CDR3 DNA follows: TGTGCCAGCAGTTTAGGGGGGTATGGCTACACCTTC.